This is a list of T cell receptor beta chains from one sample in a study of T cells after yellow fever vaccination. TCRdb itself ran the 5' RACE reads through MiXCR, one entry per CDR3 protein. The table includes about 350,000 distinct CDR3 sequences, over 4% detected once. Sequenced material: PBMCs, taken 5 days after the yellow fever booster vaccination. The source is a man between 18 and 35 years old who received the YFV17D yellow fever vaccine. Each CDR3 is given with its conserved first and last residue. Each record gives: V gene, D gene, CDR3 length, J gene, clone size, CDR3 DNA, CDR3 protein. D genes are given only for firm matches. The size of a clone is reported for some rows only, either as once, few or many, or as a class for expanded clones.

V: TRBV4-1; D: TRBD1; length: 16; J: TRBJ2-1; size: few; DNA: TGCGCCAGCAGCCAAGAACAGGGGCGGGTTAAGAATGAGCAGTTCTTC; CDR3: CASSQEQGRVKNEQFF
V: TRBV7-8; D: TRBD2; length: 17; J: TRBJ2-5; size: -; DNA: TGTGCCAGCAGCTTAGCGGGACTAGCGGGGGGGGAAGAGACCCAGTACTTC; CDR3: CASSLAGLAGGEETQYF
V: TRBV7-7; D: TRBD1; length: 13; J: TRBJ2-1; size: many; DNA: TGTGCCAGCGCACCTGACAGGGTTCTTGAGCAGTTCTTC; CDR3: CASAPDRVLEQFF
V: TRBV7-2; D: TRBD2; length: 19; J: TRBJ2-1; size: -; DNA: TGTGCCAGCAGCTTAGAAGGACTAGCGGGGGGTTACTCCTACAATGAGCAGTTCTTC; CDR3: CASSLEGLAGGYSYNEQFF
V: TRBV5-1; D: -; length: 13; J: TRBJ2-3; size: -; DNA: TGCGCCAGCAGAACCCAGGGTTCAGATACGCAGTATTTT; CDR3: CASRTQGSDTQYF
V: TRBV7-9; D: -; length: 16; J: TRBJ1-1; size: many; DNA: TGTGCCAGCAGCTTAGAAGGGTGGTACGGCGGCACTGAAGCTTTCTTT; CDR3: CASSLEGWYGGTEAFF
V: TRBV4-2; D: TRBD2; length: 16; J: TRBJ2-5; size: many; DNA: TGTGCCAGCAGCCAGGCTAGCGGGGGGCGGGGAGAGACCCAGTACTTC; CDR3: CASSQASGGRGETQYF
V: TRBV12-3/TRBV12-4; D: -; length: 14; J: TRBJ2-3; size: many; DNA: TGTGCCAGCAGTCCGGGGGGCACTAGGGATACGCAGTATTTT; CDR3: CASSPGGTRDTQYF
V: TRBV5-1; D: -; length: 14; J: TRBJ2-7; size: many; DNA: TGCGCCAGCAGCTTGAGTGGTTACTCCTACGAGCAGTACTTC; CDR3: CASSLSGYSYEQYF
V: TRBV10-3; D: -; length: 15; J: TRBJ2-7; size: -; DNA: TGTGCCATCAGTGACCTCCGAGCCAGCTCCTACGAGCAGTACTTC; CDR3: CAISDLRASSYEQYF
V: TRBV27; D: TRBD1; length: 14; J: TRBJ2-5; size: -; DNA: TGTGCCAGCCAGACCGGGACAGCGGCTGGAACCCAGTACTTC; CDR3: CASQTGTAAGTQYF
V: TRBV27; D: TRBD2; length: 13; J: TRBJ2-1; size: many; DNA: TGTGCCAGCGGACTAGCGGGGGACAATGAGCAGTTCTTC; CDR3: CASGLAGDNEQFF
V: TRBV18; D: -; length: 14; J: TRBJ2-1; size: many; DNA: TGTGCCAGCTCCCCGGACAGATCCTACAATGAGCAGTTCTTC; CDR3: CASSPDRSYNEQFF
V: TRBV20-1; D: TRBD2; length: 17; J: TRBJ2-3; size: many; DNA: TGCAGTGCTAGAGGCGCTACCGGGACTAGCGGGGGGGATACGCAGTATTTT; CDR3: CSARGATGTSGGDTQYF
V: TRBV15; D: TRBD1; length: 13; J: TRBJ1-1; size: few; DNA: TGTGCCACCAGCATGGACAGGGGGACTGAAGCTTTCTTT; CDR3: CATSMDRGTEAFF
V: TRBV28; D: -; length: 12; J: TRBJ2-3; size: few; DNA: TGTGCCAGCAACCCCAGAGCAGATACGCAGTATTTT; CDR3: CASNPRADTQYF
V: TRBV4-1; D: -; length: 14; J: TRBJ2-2; size: many; DNA: TGCGCCAGCAGCTCTACAGGGATTCCCGGGGAGCTGTTTTTT; CDR3: CASSSTGIPGELFF
V: TRBV5-1; D: -; length: 14; J: TRBJ2-3; size: many; DNA: TGCGCCAGCAGCTTGGGGGTGTCAAAGAATACGCAGTATTTT; CDR3: CASSLGVSKNTQYF
V: TRBV7-2; D: -; length: 12; J: TRBJ2-5; size: few; DNA: TGTGCCAGCAGCTTAACGAGGGAGACCCAGTACTTC; CDR3: CASSLTRETQYF
V: TRBV5-1; D: TRBD1; length: 15; J: TRBJ2-7; size: -; DNA: TGCGCCAGCAGCTTGACAGGGGGAACATCCTACGAGCAGTACTTC; CDR3: CASSLTGGTSYEQYF
V: TRBV20-1; D: -; length: 10; J: TRBJ2-5; size: -; DNA: TGCAGTGCTCATAAAGAGACCCAGTACTTC; CDR3: CSAHKETQYF
V: TRBV18; D: -; length: 12; J: TRBJ2-5; size: many; DNA: TGTGCCAGCTCATCTCCGGGAGAGACCCAGTACTTC; CDR3: CASSSPGETQYF
V: TRBV20-1; D: -; length: 12; J: TRBJ2-4; size: -; DNA: TGCAGTGCTAGAGGGGGGCAAAACATTCAGTACTTC; CDR3: CSARGGQNIQYF
V: TRBV29-1; D: -; length: 15; J: TRBJ1-4; size: few; DNA: TGCAGCGTTACCGTTCAGGACCCATATCGTGAAAAACTGTTTTTT; CDR3: CSVTVQDPYREKLFF
V: TRBV5-4; D: -; length: 15; J: TRBJ2-3; size: many; DNA: TGTGCCAGCAGCATTACGGACAGCCGCACAGATACGCAGTATTTT; CDR3: CASSITDSRTDTQYF
V: TRBV20-1; D: TRBD2; length: 14; J: TRBJ2-3; size: few; DNA: TGCGGGAGAGCGGGGGGGCCTACGGCAGATACGCAGTATTTT; CDR3: CGRAGGPTADTQYF
V: TRBV7-2; D: -; length: 13; J: TRBJ1-1; size: many; DNA: TGTGCCAGCAGCTTAGAGCTGAACACTGAAGCTTTCTTT; CDR3: CASSLELNTEAFF
V: TRBV5-4; D: TRBD1; length: 14; J: TRBJ2-7; size: -; DNA: TGTGCCAGCAGCTTAGCGGGACAGGGGGTCGCGCTGTACTTC; CDR3: CASSLAGQGVALYF
V: TRBV5-1; D: -; length: 13; J: TRBJ2-7; size: few; DNA: TGCGCCAGCAGACCCGACAGCTCCTACGAGCAGTACTTC; CDR3: CASRPDSSYEQYF
V: TRBV5-1; D: TRBD2; length: 16; J: TRBJ2-1; size: many; DNA: TGCGCCAGCAGCTTCCCGAGCGGGGGCTCCTACAATGAGCAGTTCTTC; CDR3: CASSFPSGGSYNEQFF
V: TRBV29-1; D: -; length: 15; J: TRBJ1-5; size: -; DNA: TGCAGCGTCTCAATAGGCGTTTATAGCAATCAGCCCCAGCATTTT; CDR3: CSVSIGVYSNQPQHF
V: TRBV5-1; D: -; length: 14; J: TRBJ2-5; size: -; DNA: TGCGCCAGCAGCTTGGAGCGGAGGGAAGAGACCCAGTACTTC; CDR3: CASSLERREETQYF
V: TRBV11-2; D: -; length: 18; J: TRBJ2-6; size: few; DNA: TGTGCCAGCAGCTCCCTCAACCAGATATGGGCCGGGGCCAACGTCCTGACTTTC; CDR3: CASSSLNQIWAGANVLTF
V: TRBV18; D: -; length: 15; J: TRBJ1-1; size: -; DNA: TGTGCCAGCTCACCAGTTTGGCAACTGAACACTGAAGCTTTCTTT; CDR3: CASSPVWQLNTEAFF
V: TRBV19; D: -; length: 13; J: TRBJ1-1; size: -; DNA: TGTGCCAGTGAGACACCAATGAACACTGAAGCTTTCTTT; CDR3: CASETPMNTEAFF